The 10 T cell receptor beta chains below come from one sample, sequenced in a study of PD-L1 blockade in urothelial cancer. Sequencing used immunoSEQ multiplex PCR; TCRdb keeps in-frame clones, though not all of them. The data contain 40,000 to 55,000 clones, 85% to 90% of them singletons. Time point denoted: peripheral blood 6 weeks after treatment start. The specimen comprised PBMCs, sampled around atezolizumab (anti-PD-L1) treatment. These receptors were obtained from a man in his sixties with urothelial cancer.

The chain has TRBV6-6 and TRBJ2-7, with 7 bases identical to TRBD1. This CDR3 has 13 amino acids. The junction had 2 bases not matched to a gene; V was cut back by 2 bases and J by 4 bases. Germline V gene sequence: CDR1 MNHNY, CDR2 SVGAGI (reference sequence). The CDR3 DNA is TGTGCCAGCAGTTACCAGGGGGATTACGAGCAGTACTTC. Its protein product is CASSYQGDYEQYF.

This clone is labeled as large (0.1 to 1%). V gene TRBV18 combines with J gene TRBJ1-2; D possibly corresponds to TRBD1 (5 bases). The germline V gene encodes CDR1 KGHSH and CDR2 LQKENI. The germline V and J ends were trimmed by 5 bases and 7 bases, with 11 bases remaining between them. The length of the CDR3 is 12 residues. The CDR3 DNA is TGTGCCAGCTCATCCCAGGGTTCTGGCTACACCTTC. Protein: CASSSQGSGYTF.

The gene calls are TRBV11-2 and TRBJ2-3, with TRBD2 identical over 12 bases. This CDR3 has 15 amino acids. Germline CDR1 is SGHAT and CDR2 is FQNNGV. The junction had 2 bases not matched to a gene; V was cut back by 5 bases and J by 2 bases. CDR3 nucleotides: TGTGCCAGCAGCCGGACTAGCGGGGACACAGATACGCAGTATTTT. As protein: CASSRTSGDTDTQYF.

The chain employs TRBV30 and TRBJ2-2; no reliable D call. V gave up 2 bases and J gave up 7 bases, with 8 bases separating them. Germline CDR1 is GTSNPN and CDR2 is SVGIG (reference sequence). This CDR3 has 12 amino acids. In DNA, the CDR3 is TGTGCCTGGAGTTTGACTTACGGGGAGCTGTTTTTT. Residues: CAWSLTYGELFF.

The rearrangement uses TRBV28 and TRBJ1-5; 7 bases line up with TRBD1. The CDR3 is 13 residues long. The ends lost 3 bases at V and 5 bases at J; junction bases unmatched: 1. Germline CDR1 is MDHEN and CDR2 is SYDVKM. The CDR3 DNA sequence: TGTGCCAGCAGTTTGGGACAGTATCAGCCCCAGCATTTT. Its protein product is CASSLGQYQPQHF.

V usage is TRBV10-3 and J usage is TRBJ1-2; D remains unclear. Trimming took 0 bases from V and 4 from J, leaving 3 bases between them. The CDR3 has 12 amino acids. Per germline, CDR1 ENHRY and CDR2 SYGVKD. The CDR3 protein is CAISESLYGYTF. Written as DNA, the CDR3 is TGTGCCATCAGTGAGTCTCTCTATGGCTACACCTTC.

A remark on this clone: The junction departs from the called germline gene at one end, perhaps through a read error. The CDR3 bases are TGTGCCAGCAGGTTATCAGGAGCCAGTTCTGGCTATGGCTACACCTTC. Translating gives CASRLSGASSGYGYTF. V and J are TRBV27 and TRBJ1-2; D is unclear. Per the germline V gene, CDR1 is MNHEY and CDR2 is SMNVEV (reference sequence). The CDR3 runs 16 residues.

This clone was seen only a few times. The chain links TRBV2 to TRBJ1-5; D possibly corresponds to TRBD1 (6 bases). CDR3 length: 13 residues. The V end was cut by 9 bases, the J end by 3 bases, with 12 bases between. Germline assignment: CDR1 SNHLY and CDR2 FYNNEI. The CDR3 region is CASSRQVNQPQHF. Written as DNA, the CDR3 is TGTGCCAGTTCAAGACAGGTCAATCAGCCCCAGCATTTT.

The chain carries TRBV4-1 and TRBJ1-4; TRBD1 matches at 7 bases. CDR1 is MGHRA, CDR2 YSYEKL, per germline. V trimming: 2 bases; J trimming: 8 bases; junction bases outside the gene matches: 5. The CDR3 runs to 14 residues. The CDR3 sequence: CASSQRQGGEKLFF. In DNA, the CDR3 is TGCGCCAGCAGCCAACGACAGGGAGGAGAAAAACTGTTTTTT.

The chain combines TRBV28 with TRBJ2-2; no firm D call. With 6 bases removed from V and 8 bases from J, the gap between germline ends came to 13 bases. Germline lookup yields CDR1 MDHEN and CDR2 SYDVKM. This CDR3 is 13 amino acids long. The CDR3 DNA reads as TGTGCCAGCAGCTCTAATATTGTGGGGGAGCTGTTTTTT. This sequence encodes CASSSNIVGELFF.